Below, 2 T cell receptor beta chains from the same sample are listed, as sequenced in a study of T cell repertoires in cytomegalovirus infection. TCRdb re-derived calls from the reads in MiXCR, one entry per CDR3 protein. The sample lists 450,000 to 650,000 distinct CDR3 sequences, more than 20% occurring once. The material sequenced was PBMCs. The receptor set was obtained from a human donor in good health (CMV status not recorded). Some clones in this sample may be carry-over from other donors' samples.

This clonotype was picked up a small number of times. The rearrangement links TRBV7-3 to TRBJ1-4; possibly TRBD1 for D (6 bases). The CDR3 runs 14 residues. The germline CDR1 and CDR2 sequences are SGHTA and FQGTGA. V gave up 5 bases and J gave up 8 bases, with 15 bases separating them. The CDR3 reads CASSPDRTWEKLFF. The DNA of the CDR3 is TGTGCCAGCAGCCCAGACAGGACGTGGGAAAAACTGTTTTTT.

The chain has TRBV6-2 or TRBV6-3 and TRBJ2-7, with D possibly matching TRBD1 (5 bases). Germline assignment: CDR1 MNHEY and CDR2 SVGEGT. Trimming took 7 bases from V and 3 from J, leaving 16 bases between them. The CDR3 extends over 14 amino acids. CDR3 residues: CASTPMGLVYEQYF. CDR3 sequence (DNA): TGTGCCAGCACTCCGATGGGGCTGGTCTACGAGCAGTACTTC.